This entry features one TCR beta chain sequence. This record comes from a study of blood T cell repertoires in COVID-19. For the study at large: Samples came from the United States, Italy and Spain, spanning acute and convalescent COVID-19. PBMCs, B-cell-depleted T cells, or T cells provided the cDNA or gDNA that made up the material.

There are 14 residues in the CDR3. Germline CDR1 and CDR2: SGHTA and FQGNSA. Between the trimmed V and J ends, which lost 1 base and 3 bases, there was a span of 10 bases. Per the study methods: Amplifying reference gene primers gave estimates of nucleated cell counts. Assay: immunoSEQ multiplex PCR; the TCRdb copy retains only in-frame clones and omits some. The V and J calls and clone size are taken from that table; D and trimming were inferred from the DNA. The table includes 350,000 to 450,000 clones, roughly 85% detected once. Sequenced material: peripheral blood. The receptor was derived from a woman aged 18-29 years with acute or convalescent COVID-19. The chain carries TRBV7-2 and TRBJ2-7; possible D gene TRBD2, 7 bases. The CDR3 bases are TGTGCCAGCAGCTTAGAGGGGGGGTTCTACGAGCAGTACTTC. Translating gives CASSLEGGFYEQYF.